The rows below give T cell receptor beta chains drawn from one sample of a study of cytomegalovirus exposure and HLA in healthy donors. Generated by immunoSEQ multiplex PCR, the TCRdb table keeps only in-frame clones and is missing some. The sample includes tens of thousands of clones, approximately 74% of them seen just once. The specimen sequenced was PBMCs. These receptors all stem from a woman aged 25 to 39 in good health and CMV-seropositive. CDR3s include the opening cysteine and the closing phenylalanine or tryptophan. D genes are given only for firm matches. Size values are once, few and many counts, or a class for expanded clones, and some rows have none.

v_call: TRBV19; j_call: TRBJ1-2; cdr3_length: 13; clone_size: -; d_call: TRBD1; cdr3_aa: CASQDRPLYGYTF; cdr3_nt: TGTGCCAGTCAGGACAGGCCATTGTATGGCTACACCTTC
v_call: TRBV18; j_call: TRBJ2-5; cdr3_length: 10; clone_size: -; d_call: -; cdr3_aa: CASRQETQYF; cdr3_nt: TGTGCCAGCCGCCAAGAGACCCAGTACTTC
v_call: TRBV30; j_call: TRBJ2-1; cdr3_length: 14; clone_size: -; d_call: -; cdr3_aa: CAWRALFSYNEQFF; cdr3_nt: TGTGCCTGGAGAGCCCTCTTCTCCTACAATGAGCAGTTCTTC
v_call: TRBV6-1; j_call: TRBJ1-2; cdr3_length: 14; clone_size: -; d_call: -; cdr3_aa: CASSEAKRYGGYTF; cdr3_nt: TGTGCCAGCAGTGAAGCGAAGCGCTATGGGGGCTACACCTTC
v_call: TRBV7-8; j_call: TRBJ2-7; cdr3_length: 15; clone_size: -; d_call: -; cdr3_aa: CASSPPGAVSYEQYF; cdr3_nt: TGTGCCAGCAGCCCTCCCGGCGCGGTCTCCTACGAGCAGTACTTC
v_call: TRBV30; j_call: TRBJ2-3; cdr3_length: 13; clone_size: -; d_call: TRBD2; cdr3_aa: CASEGGSLDTQYF; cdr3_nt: TGTGCATCGGAGGGCGGGAGTCTAGATACGCAGTATTTT
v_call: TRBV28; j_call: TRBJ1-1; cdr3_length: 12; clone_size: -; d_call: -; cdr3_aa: CAHSGRRAEAFF; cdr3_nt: TGTGCCCATTCGGGGCGGAGGGCTGAAGCTTTCTTT
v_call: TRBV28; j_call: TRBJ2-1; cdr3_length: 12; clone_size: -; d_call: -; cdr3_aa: CASEGSYNEQFF; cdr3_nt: TGTGCCAGCGAGGGCTCCTACAATGAGCAGTTCTTC
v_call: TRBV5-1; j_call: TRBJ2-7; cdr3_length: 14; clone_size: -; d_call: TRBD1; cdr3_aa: CASSLGTGAYEQYF; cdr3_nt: TGCGCCAGCAGCTTAGGGACAGGGGCCTACGAGCAGTACTTC
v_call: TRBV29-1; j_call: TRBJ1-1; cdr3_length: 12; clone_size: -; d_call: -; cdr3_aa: CSVAVGATEAFF; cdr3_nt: TGCAGCGTTGCGGTAGGGGCCACTGAAGCTTTCTTT
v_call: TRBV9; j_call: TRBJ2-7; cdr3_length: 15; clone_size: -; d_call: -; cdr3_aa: CASSAAGGVTYEQYF; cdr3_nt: TGTGCCAGCAGCGCCGCGGGCGGGGTGACCTACGAGCAGTACTTC
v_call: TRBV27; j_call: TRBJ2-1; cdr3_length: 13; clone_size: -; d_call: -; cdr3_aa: CASRGLLYNEQFF; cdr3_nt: TGTGCCAGCAGGGGACTGCTCTACAATGAGCAGTTCTTC
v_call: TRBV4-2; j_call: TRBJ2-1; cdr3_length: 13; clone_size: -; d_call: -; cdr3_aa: CASSQGRDNEQFF; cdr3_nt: TGTGCCAGCAGCCAAGGCCGGGACAATGAGCAGTTCTTC
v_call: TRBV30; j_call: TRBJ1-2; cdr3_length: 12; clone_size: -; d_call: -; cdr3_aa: CAWIPGGYGYTF; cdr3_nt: TGTGCTTGGATCCCCGGCGGGTATGGCTACACCTTC
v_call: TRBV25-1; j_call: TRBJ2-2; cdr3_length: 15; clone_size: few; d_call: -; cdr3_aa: CASSERGPNTGELFF; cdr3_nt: TGTGCCAGCAGTGAACGTGGGCCGAACACCGGGGAGCTGTTTTTT
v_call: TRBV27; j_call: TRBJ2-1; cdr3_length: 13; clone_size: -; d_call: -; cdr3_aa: CASSLDRGNEQFF; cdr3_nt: TGTGCCAGCAGTTTGGACCGAGGGAATGAGCAGTTCTTC
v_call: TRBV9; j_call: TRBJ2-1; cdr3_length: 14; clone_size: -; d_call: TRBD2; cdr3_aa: CASSVELAANEQFF; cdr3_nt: TGTGCCAGCAGCGTAGAACTAGCGGCCAATGAGCAGTTCTTC
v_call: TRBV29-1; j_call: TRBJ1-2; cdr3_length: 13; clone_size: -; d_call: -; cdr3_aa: CSALEGVNYGYTF; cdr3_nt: TGCAGTGCCCTAGAGGGGGTTAACTATGGCTACACCTTC
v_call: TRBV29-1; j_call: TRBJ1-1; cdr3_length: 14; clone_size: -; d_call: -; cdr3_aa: CSVPSSGTNTEAFF; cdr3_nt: TGCAGCGTTCCAAGTTCAGGGACAAACACTGAAGCTTTCTTT
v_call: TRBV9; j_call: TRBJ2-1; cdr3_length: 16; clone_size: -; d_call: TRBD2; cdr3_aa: CASSVELAARGNEQFF; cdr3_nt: TGTGCCAGCAGCGTGGAACTAGCGGCAAGGGGCAATGAGCAGTTCTTC
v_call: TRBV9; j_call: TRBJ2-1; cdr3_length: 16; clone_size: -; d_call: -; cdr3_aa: CASSARSGSSYNEQFF; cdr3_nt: TGTGCCAGCAGCGCTCGTAGCGGTAGCTCCTACAATGAGCAGTTCTTC
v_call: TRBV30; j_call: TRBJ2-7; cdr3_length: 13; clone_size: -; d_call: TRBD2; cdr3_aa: CASEPSGGYEQYF; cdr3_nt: TGTGCCTCCGAACCTAGCGGGGGTTACGAGCAGTACTTC
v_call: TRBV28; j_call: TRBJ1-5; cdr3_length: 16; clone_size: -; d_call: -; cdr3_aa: CASSPGGRDSNQPQHF; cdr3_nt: TGTGCCAGCAGTCCAGGCGGCCGGGATAGCAATCAGCCCCAGCATTTT
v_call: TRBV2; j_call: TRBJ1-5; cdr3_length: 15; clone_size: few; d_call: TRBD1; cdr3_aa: CASREGDRLNQPQHF; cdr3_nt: TGTGCCAGCAGGGAGGGGGACAGACTCAATCAGCCCCAGCATTTT
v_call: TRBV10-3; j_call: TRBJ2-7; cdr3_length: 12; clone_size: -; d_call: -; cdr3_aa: CAISGSSYEQYF; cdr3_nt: TGTGCCATCAGTGGGAGCTCCTACGAGCAGTACTTC
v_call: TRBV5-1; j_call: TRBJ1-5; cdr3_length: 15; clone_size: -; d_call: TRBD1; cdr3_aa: CASSPGTGDNQPQHF; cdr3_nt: TGCGCCAGCAGCCCAGGGACAGGCGACAATCAGCCCCAGCATTTT
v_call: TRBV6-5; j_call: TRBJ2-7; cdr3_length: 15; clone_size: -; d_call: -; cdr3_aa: CASSSNKGIAYEQYF; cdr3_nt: TGTGCCAGCAGTTCCAACAAGGGGATCGCCTACGAGCAGTACTTC
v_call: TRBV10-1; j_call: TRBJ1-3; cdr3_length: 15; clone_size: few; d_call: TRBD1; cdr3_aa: CASSEIGQGFHTIYF; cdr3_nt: TGCGCCAGCAGTGAGATAGGACAGGGATTTCACACCATATATTTT
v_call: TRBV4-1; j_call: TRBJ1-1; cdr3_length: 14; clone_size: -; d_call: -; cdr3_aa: CASSQDGENTEAFF; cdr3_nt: TGCGCCAGCAGCCAAGACGGGGAGAACACTGAAGCTTTCTTT
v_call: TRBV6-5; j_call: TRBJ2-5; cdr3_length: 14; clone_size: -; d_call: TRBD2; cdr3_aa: CASSPGTREETQYF; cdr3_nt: TGTGCCAGCAGCCCGGGGACTAGGGAAGAGACCCAGTACTTC
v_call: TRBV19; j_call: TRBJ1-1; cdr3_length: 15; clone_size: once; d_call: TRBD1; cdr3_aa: CASSRGNRGNTEAFF; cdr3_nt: TGTGCCAGTAGTAGGGGGAACAGGGGGAACACTGAAGCTTTCTTT
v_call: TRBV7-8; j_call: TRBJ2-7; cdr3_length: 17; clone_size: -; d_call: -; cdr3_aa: CASSFRVPGLSSYEQYF; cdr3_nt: TGTGCCAGCAGCTTCAGGGTACCGGGACTCAGCTCCTACGAGCAGTACTTC
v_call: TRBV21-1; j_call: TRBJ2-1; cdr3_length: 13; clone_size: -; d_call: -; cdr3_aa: CARTSGRANEQFF; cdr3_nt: TGTGCCAGGACTAGCGGGAGGGCCAATGAGCAGTTCTTC
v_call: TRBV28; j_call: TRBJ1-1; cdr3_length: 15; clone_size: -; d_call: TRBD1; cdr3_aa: CASSYPGQGAPEAFF; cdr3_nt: TGTGCCAGCAGTTATCCGGGACAGGGGGCCCCTGAAGCTTTCTTT
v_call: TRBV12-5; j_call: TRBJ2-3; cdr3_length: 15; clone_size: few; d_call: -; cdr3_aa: CASGLGPQSTDTQYF; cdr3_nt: TGTGCTAGTGGCTTGGGGCCCCAGAGCACAGATACGCAGTATTTT
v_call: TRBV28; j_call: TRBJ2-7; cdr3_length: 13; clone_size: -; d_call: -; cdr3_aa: CASSPQGVGEQYF; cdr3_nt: TGTGCCAGCAGTCCGCAGGGTGTCGGCGAGCAGTACTTC
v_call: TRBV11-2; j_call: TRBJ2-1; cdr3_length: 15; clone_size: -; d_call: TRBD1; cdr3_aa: CASSSSGTDYNEQFF; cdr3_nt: TGTGCCAGCAGCTCCTCCGGGACAGACTACAATGAGCAGTTCTTC